This TCR beta chain derives from a study of shared clonotypes between healthy human individuals. Overall study context: The study drew on two women and three men aged 18 to 49 as donors. Three plates were used per donor for CD4 naive, three for CD4 memory, two for CD8 naive and one for CD8 memory.

Only in-frame clones appear in the TCRdb table, and some are missing; sequencing was by immunoSEQ multiplex PCR. The table lists about 380,000 clones, around 96% of them singletons. Study donors comprised healthy, HIV-negative adults devoid of recent acute infection or vaccination. The source material was memory CD8+ T cells sorted from blood. The subset here: CD45RO+ cells pooled with CCR7-negative TemRA cells. This receptor was taken from a man aged 30 to 45 in good health.

The CDR3 reads CASSPHLGGAGELFF. CDR3 DNA: TGCGCCAGCAGCCCCCATCTTGGGGGTGCCGGGGAGCTGTTTTTT. The chain carries TRBV5-1 and TRBJ2-2; D could derive from TRBD1 or TRBD2 (5 bases each). The germline V and J ends were trimmed by 4 bases and 6 bases, with 16 bases remaining between them. The CDR3 spans 15 residues. Germline values: CDR1 SGHRS, CDR2 YFSETQ.